The TCR beta chain described here comes from a study of T-cell reconstitution after alpha-beta-depleted transplantation in children. General study findings and limits: After one year, T-cell counts and TCRbeta diversity mostly came from new T cells.

The CDR3 length is 14 residues. Unique molecular identifiers tagged the TCRbeta library. One entry per CDR3 protein, called by TCRdb with MiXCR from the PCR reads. The sample comprises about 980,000 distinct CDR3 sequences, roughly 31% of which are singletons, and 28% rests with the top ten. This clonotype has more than one count but fewer than ten. As yet, its antigen is unknown. A read error may account for a junction end that differs from germline. The chain couples TRBV12-3 or TRBV12-4 to TRBJ1-2; 7 positions match TRBD1. The sample here was PBMCs, mostly from graft donor cells, taken 360 days after TCRalphabeta/CD19-depleted stem cell transplant. This TCR was recovered from a boy under two years old who had a stem cell transplant for SCID, so the T cells may come from the graft donor. The CDR3 DNA sequence: TGTGCCAGCAGTGTAGCGTCAGGGGGCTATGGCTACACCTTC. Residues: CASSVASGGYGYTF.